The rows below give T cell receptor beta chains drawn from one sample of a study of blood T cell repertoires in COVID-19. Libraries were prepared by immunoSEQ multiplex PCR; TCRdb keeps only in-frame clonotypes and omits some of them. Here the sample spans 110,000 or so clones, 81% being singletons. The sequenced sample consisted of peripheral blood. The receptor source for this set is an older man with acute or convalescent COVID-19. The CDR3 runs from the conserved cysteine through the conserved F or W. Fields, in order: J gene, clone size, V gene, D gene, CDR3 DNA, CDR3 protein. The D gene is left open where the match is weak. A clone size is listed for some rows: how often the clone was seen (once, few, many), or a class if it is expanded.

j_gene: TRBJ1-2; abundance: -; v_gene: TRBV18; d_gene: -; CDR3nt: TGTGCCAGCTCACCAGGGGCAGGGATAATAGATGGCTACACCTTC; CDR3aa: CASSPGAGIIDGYTF
j_gene: TRBJ2-2; abundance: -; v_gene: TRBV7-2; d_gene: -; CDR3nt: TGTGCCAGCAGCTTAGTGCCGACTCAGAACACCGGGGAGCTGTTTTTT; CDR3aa: CASSLVPTQNTGELFF
j_gene: TRBJ2-7; abundance: -; v_gene: TRBV10-3; d_gene: -; CDR3nt: TGTGCCATCAGTGCCCGAGAGTACGAGCAGTACTTC; CDR3aa: CAISAREYEQYF
j_gene: TRBJ2-3; abundance: -; v_gene: TRBV7-3; d_gene: -; CDR3nt: TGTGCCAGCAGCTCGGCCGGGGGAGATACGCAGTATTTT; CDR3aa: CASSSAGGDTQYF
j_gene: TRBJ2-1; abundance: -; v_gene: TRBV28; d_gene: -; CDR3nt: TGTGCCAGCAGTTTAGGGGGGACCTACAATGAGCAGTTCTTC; CDR3aa: CASSLGGTYNEQFF
j_gene: TRBJ2-6; abundance: -; v_gene: TRBV5-1; d_gene: -; CDR3nt: TGCGCCAGCAGCTTGTTGAGATCTGGGGCCAACGTCCTGACTTTC; CDR3aa: CASSLLRSGANVLTF
j_gene: TRBJ1-2; abundance: -; v_gene: TRBV4-1; d_gene: TRBD1; CDR3nt: TGCGCCAGCAGCCCAAAACGGGACAGGGGGCTTAACTATGGCTACACCTTC; CDR3aa: CASSPKRDRGLNYGYTF
j_gene: TRBJ1-5; abundance: once; v_gene: TRBV28; d_gene: -; CDR3nt: TGTGCCAGCAGTTTACTACAGAATAGCAATCAGCCCCAGCATTTT; CDR3aa: CASSLLQNSNQPQHF
j_gene: TRBJ1-5; abundance: -; v_gene: TRBV2; d_gene: TRBD1; CDR3nt: TGTGCCAGCAGTGGGGCAGGGGGGAATCAGCCCCAGCATTTT; CDR3aa: CASSGAGGNQPQHF
j_gene: TRBJ1-1; abundance: -; v_gene: TRBV3-1/TRBV3-2; d_gene: -; CDR3nt: TGTGCCAGCAGACGGAGGGGCGCAGGAGTTGAAGCTTTCTTT; CDR3aa: CASRRRGAGVEAFF
j_gene: TRBJ1-2; abundance: once; v_gene: TRBV24-1; d_gene: TRBD1; CDR3nt: TGTGCCACCAGTGACGGGGACAGGATCGGTGGCTACACCTTC; CDR3aa: CATSDGDRIGGYTF
j_gene: TRBJ1-2; abundance: once; v_gene: TRBV28; d_gene: -; CDR3nt: TGTGCCACCTGCCTATTGGCAGGGGAAAATGGCTACACCTTC; CDR3aa: CATCLLAGENGYTF
j_gene: TRBJ1-3; abundance: -; v_gene: TRBV7-8; d_gene: -; CDR3nt: TGTGCCAGCAGCCAGGGGAGGACCATATATTTT; CDR3aa: CASSQGRTIYF
j_gene: TRBJ2-3; abundance: -; v_gene: TRBV7-8; d_gene: -; CDR3nt: TGTGCCAGCAGCTTGGATGGGGGGTTGGATACGCAGTATTTT; CDR3aa: CASSLDGGLDTQYF
j_gene: TRBJ2-1; abundance: -; v_gene: TRBV28; d_gene: -; CDR3nt: TGTGCCAGCAGCTGGGGGCCTGAGCAGTTCTTC; CDR3aa: CASSWGPEQFF
j_gene: TRBJ1-1; abundance: -; v_gene: TRBV27; d_gene: TRBD1; CDR3nt: TGTGCCAGCAGTTCAGGGGGCTGGACTGAAGCTTTCTTT; CDR3aa: CASSSGGWTEAFF
j_gene: TRBJ1-1; abundance: -; v_gene: TRBV14; d_gene: -; CDR3nt: TGTGCCAGCAGCCAAAGTTTTTTTGTAGGGGGCACTGAAGCTTTCTTT; CDR3aa: CASSQSFFVGGTEAFF
j_gene: TRBJ1-5; abundance: -; v_gene: TRBV7-9; d_gene: -; CDR3nt: TGTGCCACCTCGGGGAATGGCAATCAGCCCCAGCATTTT; CDR3aa: CATSGNGNQPQHF
j_gene: TRBJ1-4; abundance: -; v_gene: TRBV15; d_gene: -; CDR3nt: TGTGCCACCAGCAGAGGCTTGGGGGAGGGGGCAACTAATGAAAAACTGTTTTTT; CDR3aa: CATSRGLGEGATNEKLFF
j_gene: TRBJ2-7; abundance: -; v_gene: TRBV6-5; d_gene: -; CDR3nt: TGTGCCAGCAGTTACTTTAATGATAGGGGCGAGCAGTACTTC; CDR3aa: CASSYFNDRGEQYF
j_gene: TRBJ2-6; abundance: -; v_gene: TRBV20-1; d_gene: -; CDR3nt: TGCAGTGCTAGTACCCGACTGACCAACGTCCTGACTTTC; CDR3aa: CSASTRLTNVLTF
j_gene: TRBJ1-6; abundance: -; v_gene: TRBV16; d_gene: -; CDR3nt: TGTGCCAGCAGCCAACAGGCAGGGCATTCACCCCTCCACTTT; CDR3aa: CASSQQAGHSPLHF
j_gene: TRBJ2-1; abundance: -; v_gene: TRBV11-1; d_gene: TRBD1; CDR3nt: TGTGCCAGCAGCTTGGTGACAGGGCGAGGGTACAATGAGCAGTTCTTC; CDR3aa: CASSLVTGRGYNEQFF
j_gene: TRBJ2-7; abundance: -; v_gene: TRBV5-1; d_gene: -; CDR3nt: TGCGCCAGCAGCTCGTGGGGACAAAACGCGGGCGAGCAGTACTTC; CDR3aa: CASSSWGQNAGEQYF
j_gene: TRBJ2-2; abundance: -; v_gene: TRBV6-1; d_gene: -; CDR3nt: TGTGCCAGCAGTGAATATCCCGGGGAGCTGTTTTTT; CDR3aa: CASSEYPGELFF
j_gene: TRBJ1-6; abundance: once; v_gene: TRBV4-1; d_gene: -; CDR3nt: TGCGCCAGCAGCCAAGAAGGGAATGAGGGACTTTCACCCCTCCACTTT; CDR3aa: CASSQEGNEGLSPLHF
j_gene: TRBJ2-7; abundance: -; v_gene: TRBV5-1; d_gene: TRBD1; CDR3nt: TGCGCCAGCAGCTTGCAGACAGGGTCTAGTTACGAGCAGTACTTC; CDR3aa: CASSLQTGSSYEQYF
j_gene: TRBJ1-1; abundance: -; v_gene: TRBV28; d_gene: -; CDR3nt: TGTGCCAGCAGTTCGAGCGGGCGGGTCCCTAGCACTGAAGCTTTCTTT; CDR3aa: CASSSSGRVPSTEAFF
j_gene: TRBJ1-5; abundance: -; v_gene: TRBV10-3; d_gene: -; CDR3nt: TGTGCCATCAGTGACAGGGGTGAACAGCCCCAGCATTTT; CDR3aa: CAISDRGEQPQHF
j_gene: TRBJ1-1; abundance: -; v_gene: TRBV28; d_gene: TRBD1; CDR3nt: TGTGCCAGCAGCCCCCGGACAGGTCCGTACACTGAAGCTTTCTTT; CDR3aa: CASSPRTGPYTEAFF